This T cell receptor (beta chain) comes out of a study of CD4 and CD8 cells across lung adenocarcinoma regions. Samples came from patients with localized non-small cell lung adenocarcinoma. Relative to its sample, this clonotype is medium-sized. Via MiXCR, TCRdb re-called the PCR reads, giving one row per CDR3 protein. The sample includes around 19,000 distinct CDR3 sequences, approximately 52% of them seen just once. Trimming took off 3 bases at V and 7 bases at J, with 18 bases between the two ends. The CDR3 consists of 15 residues. The germline V gene has CDR1 MNHNS and CDR2 SASEGT. The sample was CD8+ T cells from the center of a lung tumor. V and J are TRBV6-1 and TRBJ2-5; the D gene is possibly TRBD2 (5 bases). The sequence was collected from a female donor with lung adenocarcinoma. The CD4 and CD8 labels of this study may be unreliable. CDR3 DNA sequence: TGTGCCAGCAGTGAGGTGGGCGGGTCTCTTACGACCCAGTACTTC. It translates to CASSEVGGSLTTQYF.